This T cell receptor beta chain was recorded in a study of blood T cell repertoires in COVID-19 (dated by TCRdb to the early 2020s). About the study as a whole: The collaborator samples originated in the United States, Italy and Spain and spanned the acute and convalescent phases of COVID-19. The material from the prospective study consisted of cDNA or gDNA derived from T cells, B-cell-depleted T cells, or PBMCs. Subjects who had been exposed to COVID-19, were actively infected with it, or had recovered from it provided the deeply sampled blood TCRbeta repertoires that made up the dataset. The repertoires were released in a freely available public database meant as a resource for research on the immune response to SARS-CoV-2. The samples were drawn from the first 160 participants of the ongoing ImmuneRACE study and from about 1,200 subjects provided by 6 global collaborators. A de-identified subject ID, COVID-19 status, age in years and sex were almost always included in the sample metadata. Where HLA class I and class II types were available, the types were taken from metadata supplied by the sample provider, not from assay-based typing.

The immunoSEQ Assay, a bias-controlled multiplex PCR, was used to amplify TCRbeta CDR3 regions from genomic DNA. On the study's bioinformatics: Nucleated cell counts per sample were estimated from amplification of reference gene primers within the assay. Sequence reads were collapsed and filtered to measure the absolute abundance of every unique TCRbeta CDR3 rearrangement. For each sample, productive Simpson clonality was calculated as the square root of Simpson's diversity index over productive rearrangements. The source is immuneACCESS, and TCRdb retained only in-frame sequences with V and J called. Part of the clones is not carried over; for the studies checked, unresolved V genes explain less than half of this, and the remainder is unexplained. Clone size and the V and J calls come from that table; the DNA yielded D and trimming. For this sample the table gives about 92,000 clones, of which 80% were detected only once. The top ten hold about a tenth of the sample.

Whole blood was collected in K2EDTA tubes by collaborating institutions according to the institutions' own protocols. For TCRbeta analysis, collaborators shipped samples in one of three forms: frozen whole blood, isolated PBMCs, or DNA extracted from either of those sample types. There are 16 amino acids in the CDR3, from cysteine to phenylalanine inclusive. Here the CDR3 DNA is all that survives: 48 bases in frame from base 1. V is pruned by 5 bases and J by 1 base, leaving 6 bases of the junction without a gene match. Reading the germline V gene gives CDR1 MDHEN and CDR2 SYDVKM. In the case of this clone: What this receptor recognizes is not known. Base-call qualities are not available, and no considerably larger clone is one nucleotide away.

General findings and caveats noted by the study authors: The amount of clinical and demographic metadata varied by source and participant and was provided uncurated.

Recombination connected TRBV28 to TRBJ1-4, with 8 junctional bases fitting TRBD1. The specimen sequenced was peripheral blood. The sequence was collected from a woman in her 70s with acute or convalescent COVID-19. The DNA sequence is TGTGCCAGCAGTGTTACAGGGACAGGAACTAATGAAAAACTGTTTTTT. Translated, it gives CASSVTGTGTNEKLFF.